The 11 T cell receptor beta chains reported below all come from one sample, sequenced in a study of siplizumab effects on memory and regulatory T cells (dated by TCRdb to the late 2010s). Receptor amplification or capture employed the immunoSEQ multiplex PCR assay. This is the immuneACCESS table as TCRdb keeps it, with only in-frame sequences that have V and J called. A part of the clones is gone; compared with another copy, unresolved V genes explain less than half, and the rest is unexplained. The sample yields 90,000 to 140,000 clones; about 93% were counted once. Approximately 0.32% of the sample is taken by the ten largest. Sequencing was done on a sample of CD4+ T cells sorted from blood. The origin of the receptors is a human donor in good health.

On this clone itself: Other nucleotide sequences from this sample produce the same CDR3. The chain recombines TRBV10-3 with TRBJ1-1; D possibly corresponds to TRBD1 (5 bases). Germline V gives CDR1 ENHRY, CDR2 SYGVKD. CDR3 length: 13 amino acids. V lost 7 bases and J lost 1, with 10 bases in between. CDR3 sequence: CAITEQGNTEAFF. The CDR3 nucleotides read TGTGCCATCACCGAGCAGGGGAACACTGAAGCTTTCTTT.

The chain couples TRBV10-3 to TRBJ2-3; 10 positions match TRBD2. The V and J ends lost 2 bases and 0 bases, in that order; junction bases with no gene match: 5. CDR3 size: 17 residues. The germline gives CDR1 ENHRY, CDR2 SYGVKD. The CDR3 DNA follows: TGTGCCATCAGTGAGCCCCTAGCGGGGGCGAGCACAGATACGCAGTATTTT. Translated, it gives CAISEPLAGASTDTQYF.

This chain uses TRBV7-9 with TRBJ1-2, with a tentative D call TRBD1 (5 bases). CDR3 length: 14 amino acids. Germline lookup yields CDR1 SEHNR and CDR2 FQNEAQ (reference sequence). V dropped 0 bases and J dropped 8 bases, with 13 bases sitting between them. DNA for the CDR3: TGTGCCAGCAGCTTAGCGGGGACTGGTGAGGGCTACACCTTC. The encoded protein is CASSLAGTGEGYTF.

V and J are TRBV30 and TRBJ2-7; D is uncertain. Germline V gives CDR1 GTSNPN, CDR2 SVGIG (reference sequence). Between the trimmed V and J ends, which lost 2 bases and 6 bases, there was a span of 8 bases. This CDR3 comprises 11 residues. The CDR3 protein is CAWSRNIEQYF. CDR3 bases: TGTGCCTGGAGTAGAAACATCGAGCAGTACTTC.

V and J are TRBV5-5 and TRBJ1-2, with a weak D call TRBD1 (6 bases). Trimming stripped 0 bases from V and 7 bases from J, with 10 bases between. CDR1 is SGHKS, CDR2 YYEKEE, per germline (reference sequence). The CDR3 is 13 residues long. CDR3 DNA sequence: TGTGCCAGCAGCTTGGCAGGGGCGAGTGGCTACACCTTC. The encoded protein is CASSLAGASGYTF.

The chain uses TRBV5-4 and TRBJ1-1; TRBD1 matches 8 bases. This CDR3 has 14 amino acids. Germline loops: CDR1 SGHNT, CDR2 YYREEE (reference sequence). V lost 2 bases and J lost 3; bases outside the gene matches: 3. DNA for the CDR3: TGTGCCAGCAGCTTCGACAGGGGATACACTGAAGCTTTCTTT. Residues: CASSFDRGYTEAFF.

CDR3 in DNA: TGTGCCAGCAGCTTAGATCCGAGCTCCTACGAGCAGTACTTC. This gives the protein CASSLDPSSYEQYF. V and J are TRBV11-3 and TRBJ2-7; no clear D. Germline loops: CDR1 SGHNT, CDR2 YENEEA. The CDR3 runs to 14 residues. V lost 0 bases and J 0 bases, leaving 6 bases between the germline ends.

J is TRBJ2-3 and V is TRBV11-3, with 7 bases aligning to TRBD1. The CDR3 extends over 15 amino acids. In germline, CDR1 is SGHNT, CDR2 YENEEA. V lost 5 bases, J lost 5 bases, and 10 bases stayed unmatched. The CDR3 is CASSLKARGRDTQYF. CDR3 coding DNA: TGTGCCAGCAGCCTCAAGGCCAGGGGGAGAGATACGCAGTATTTT.

The rearrangement joins TRBV10-3 to TRBJ2-7; weak D call: TRBD1 (6 bases). The germline gives CDR1 ENHRY, CDR2 SYGVKD. The CDR3 extends over 15 amino acids. With 5 bases removed from V and 3 bases from J, the gap between germline ends came to 17 bases. CDR3 residues: CAISRDGKGVYEQYF. The CDR3 DNA sequence: TGTGCCATCAGTCGGGACGGTAAGGGGGTCTACGAGCAGTACTTC.

The chain employs TRBV6-1 and TRBJ2-5; 7 bases fit TRBD1. V lost 6 bases, J lost 1 base, and 8 bases stayed unmatched. The V gene's germline CDR1 is MNHNS and CDR2 SASEGT. The CDR3 has 15 residues. The CDR3 nucleotides are TGTGCCAGCAGCCACCAGGGACAGCCCCAAGAGACCCAGTACTTC. Protein: CASSHQGQPQETQYF.

The chain uses TRBV2 and TRBJ1-4; D is perhaps TRBD1 (5 bases). Germline V gives CDR1 SNHLY, CDR2 FYNNEI. Trimming removed 6 bases at V and 1 base at J, with 12 bases between. The CDR3 loop spans 15 amino acids. CDR3 in DNA: TGTGCCAGCAGCGCGTCAGGGCAAACTAATGAAAAACTGTTTTTT. It encodes CASSASGQTNEKLFF.